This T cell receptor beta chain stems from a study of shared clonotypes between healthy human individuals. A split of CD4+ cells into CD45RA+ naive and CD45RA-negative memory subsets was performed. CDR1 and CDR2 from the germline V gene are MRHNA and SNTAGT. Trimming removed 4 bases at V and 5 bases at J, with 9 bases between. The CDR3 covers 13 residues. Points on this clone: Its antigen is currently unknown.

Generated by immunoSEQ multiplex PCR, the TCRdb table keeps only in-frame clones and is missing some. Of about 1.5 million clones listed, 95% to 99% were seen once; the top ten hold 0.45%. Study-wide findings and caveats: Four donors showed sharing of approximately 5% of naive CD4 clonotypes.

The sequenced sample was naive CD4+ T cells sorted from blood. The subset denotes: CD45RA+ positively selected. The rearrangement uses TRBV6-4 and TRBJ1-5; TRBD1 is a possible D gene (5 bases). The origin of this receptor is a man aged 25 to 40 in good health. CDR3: CASSAQGDQPQHF. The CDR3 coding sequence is TGTGCCAGCAGTGCCCAGGGTGATCAGCCCCAGCATTTT.